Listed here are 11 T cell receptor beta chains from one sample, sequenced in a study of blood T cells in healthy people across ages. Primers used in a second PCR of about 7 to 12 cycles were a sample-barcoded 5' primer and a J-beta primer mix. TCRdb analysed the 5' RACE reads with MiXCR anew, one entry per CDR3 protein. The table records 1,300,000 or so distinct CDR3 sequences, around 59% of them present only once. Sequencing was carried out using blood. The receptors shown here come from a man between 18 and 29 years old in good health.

The CDR3 sequence: CASSDSGLAGNEQFF. The CDR3 DNA sequence: TGTGCCAGCAGTGATTCGGGACTAGCGGGCAATGAGCAGTTCTTC. The chain couples TRBV6-1 to TRBJ2-1; 12 bases line up with TRBD2. This CDR3 region has 15 residues. CDR1 MNHNS and CDR2 SASEGT come from the germline V gene. With 3 bases clipped from V and 6 bases from J, the junction kept 3 bases outside the gene matches.

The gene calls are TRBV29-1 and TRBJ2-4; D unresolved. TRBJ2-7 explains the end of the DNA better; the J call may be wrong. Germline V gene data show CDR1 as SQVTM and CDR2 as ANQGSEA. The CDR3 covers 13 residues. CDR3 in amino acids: CSVEDSSVYEQYF. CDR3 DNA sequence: TGCAGCGTTGAAGATTCAAGCGTTTACGAGCAGTACTTC.

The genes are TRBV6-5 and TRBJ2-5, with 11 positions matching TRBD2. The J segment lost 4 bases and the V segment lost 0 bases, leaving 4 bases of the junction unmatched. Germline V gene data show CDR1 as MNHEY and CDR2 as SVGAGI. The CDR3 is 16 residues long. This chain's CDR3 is CASSYSGLAGGETQYF. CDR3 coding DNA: TGTGCCAGCAGTTACTCGGGGCTAGCGGGAGGAGAGACCCAGTACTTC.

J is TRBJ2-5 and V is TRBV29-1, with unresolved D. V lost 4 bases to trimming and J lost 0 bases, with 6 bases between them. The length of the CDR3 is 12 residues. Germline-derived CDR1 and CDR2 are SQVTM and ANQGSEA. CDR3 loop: CSVAVNQETQYF. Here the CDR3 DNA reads TGCAGCGTTGCTGTGAACCAAGAGACCCAGTACTTC. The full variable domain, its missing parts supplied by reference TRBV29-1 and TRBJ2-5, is SAVISQKPSRDICQRGTSLTIQCQVDSQVTMMFWYRQQPGQSLTLIATANQGSEATYESGFVIDKFPISRPNLTFSTLTVSNMSPEDSSIYLCSVAVNQETQYFGPGTRLLVL.

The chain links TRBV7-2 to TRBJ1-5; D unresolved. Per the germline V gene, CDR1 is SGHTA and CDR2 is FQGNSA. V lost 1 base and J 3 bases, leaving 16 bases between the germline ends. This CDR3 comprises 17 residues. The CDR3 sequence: CASSLEVMAASNQPQHF. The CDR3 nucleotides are TGTGCCAGCAGCTTAGAGGTTATGGCGGCCTCCAATCAGCCCCAGCATTTT.

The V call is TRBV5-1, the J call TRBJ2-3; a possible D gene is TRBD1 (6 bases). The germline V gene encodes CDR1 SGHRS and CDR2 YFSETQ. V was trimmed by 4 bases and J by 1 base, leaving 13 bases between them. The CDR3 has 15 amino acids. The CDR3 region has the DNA TGCGCCAGCAGCAGTAAACAGGGACGCACAGATACGCAGTATTTT. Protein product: CASSSKQGRTDTQYF. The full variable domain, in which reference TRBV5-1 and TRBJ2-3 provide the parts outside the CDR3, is KAGVTQTPRYLIKTRGQQVTLSCSPISGHRSVSWYQQTPGQGLQFLFEYFSETQRNKGNFPGRFSGRQFSNSRSEMNVSTLELGDSALYLCASSSKQGRTDTQYFGPGTRLTVL.

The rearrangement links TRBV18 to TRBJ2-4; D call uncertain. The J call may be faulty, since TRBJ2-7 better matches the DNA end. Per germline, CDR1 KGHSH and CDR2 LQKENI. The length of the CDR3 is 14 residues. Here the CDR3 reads CASSRTGDGYEQYF. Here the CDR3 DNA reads TGTGCCAGCTCAAGGACCGGTGATGGCTACGAGCAGTACTTC.

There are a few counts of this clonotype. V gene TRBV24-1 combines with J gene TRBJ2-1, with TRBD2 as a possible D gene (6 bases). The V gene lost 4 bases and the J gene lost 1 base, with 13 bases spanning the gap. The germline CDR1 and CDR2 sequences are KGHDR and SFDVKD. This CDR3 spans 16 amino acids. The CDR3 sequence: CATSETATRSYNEQFF. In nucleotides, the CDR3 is TGTGCCACCAGTGAGACTGCGACTAGGTCCTACAATGAGCAGTTCTTC.

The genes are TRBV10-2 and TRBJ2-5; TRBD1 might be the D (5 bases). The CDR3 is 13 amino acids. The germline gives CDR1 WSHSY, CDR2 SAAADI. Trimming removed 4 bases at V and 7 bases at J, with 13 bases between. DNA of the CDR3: TGCGCCAGCAGTGGACAGAACGAATGGACCCAGTACTTC. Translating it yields CASSGQNEWTQYF.

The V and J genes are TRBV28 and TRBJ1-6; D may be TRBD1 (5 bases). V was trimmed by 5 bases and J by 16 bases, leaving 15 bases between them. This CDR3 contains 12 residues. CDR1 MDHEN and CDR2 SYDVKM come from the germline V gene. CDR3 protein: CASSAYGTLLHF. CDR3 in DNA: TGTGCCAGCAGTGCCTACGGGACGCTGCTCCACTTT.

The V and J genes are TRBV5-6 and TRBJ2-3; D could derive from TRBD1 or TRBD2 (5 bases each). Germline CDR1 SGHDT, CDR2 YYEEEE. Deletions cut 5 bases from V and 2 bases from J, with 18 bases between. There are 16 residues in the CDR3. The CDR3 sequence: CASSSYLRGTTDTQYF. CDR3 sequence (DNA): TGTGCCAGCAGTTCGTATTTGAGGGGTACCACAGATACGCAGTATTTT.